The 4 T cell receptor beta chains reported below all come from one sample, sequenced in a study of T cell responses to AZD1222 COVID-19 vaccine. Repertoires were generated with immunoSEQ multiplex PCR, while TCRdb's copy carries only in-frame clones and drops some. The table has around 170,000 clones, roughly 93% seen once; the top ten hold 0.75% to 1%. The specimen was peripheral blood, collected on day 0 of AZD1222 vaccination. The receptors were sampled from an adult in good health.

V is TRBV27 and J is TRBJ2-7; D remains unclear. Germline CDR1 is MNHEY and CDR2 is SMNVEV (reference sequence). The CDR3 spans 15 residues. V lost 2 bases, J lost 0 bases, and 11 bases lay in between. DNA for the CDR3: TGTGCCAGCAGTTTAGTGGCAGCTGGCTCCTACGAGCAGTACTTC. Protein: CASSLVAAGSYEQYF.

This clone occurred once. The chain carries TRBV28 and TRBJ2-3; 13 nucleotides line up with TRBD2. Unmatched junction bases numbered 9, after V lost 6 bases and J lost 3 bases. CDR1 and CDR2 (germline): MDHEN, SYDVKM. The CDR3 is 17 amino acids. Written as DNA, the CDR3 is TGTGCCAGCAGCCCCGGGACTAGCGGGATCTGGACAGATACGCAGTATTTT. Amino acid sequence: CASSPGTSGIWTDTQYF.

CDR3 nucleotide sequence: TGTGCCAGCAGCGTAGTTGGTGCGAGCTACAATGAGCAGTTCTTC. It is translated as CASSVVGASYNEQFF. This sequence joins TRBV9 and TRBJ2-1; D gene uncertain. This CDR3 region has 15 residues. V was shortened by 0 bases and J by 3 bases, with 10 bases between the two germline ends. The germline gives CDR1 SGDLS, CDR2 YYNGEE.

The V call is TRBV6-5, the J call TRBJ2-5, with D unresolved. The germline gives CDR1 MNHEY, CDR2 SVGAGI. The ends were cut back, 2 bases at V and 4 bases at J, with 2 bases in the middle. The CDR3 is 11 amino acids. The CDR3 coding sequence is TGTGCCAGCAGTTACGGAGAGACCCAGTACTTC. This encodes CASSYGETQYF.